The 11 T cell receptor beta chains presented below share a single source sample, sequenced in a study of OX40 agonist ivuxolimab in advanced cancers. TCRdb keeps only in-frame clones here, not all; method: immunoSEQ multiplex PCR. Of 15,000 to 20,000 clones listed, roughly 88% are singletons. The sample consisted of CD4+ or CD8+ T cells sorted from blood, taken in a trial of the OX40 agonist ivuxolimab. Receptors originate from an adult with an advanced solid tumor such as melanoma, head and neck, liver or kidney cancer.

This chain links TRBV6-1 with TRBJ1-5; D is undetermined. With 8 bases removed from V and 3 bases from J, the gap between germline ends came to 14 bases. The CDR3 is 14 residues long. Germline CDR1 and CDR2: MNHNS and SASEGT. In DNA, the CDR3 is TGTGCCAGCTTTAGGCAACAGAACAATCAGCCCCAGCATTTT. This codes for CASFRQQNNQPQHF.

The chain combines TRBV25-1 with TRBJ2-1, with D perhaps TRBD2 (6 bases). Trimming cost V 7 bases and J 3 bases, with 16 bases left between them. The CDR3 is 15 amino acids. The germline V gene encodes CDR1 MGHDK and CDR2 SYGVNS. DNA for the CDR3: TGTGCCAGCACATCGGAGGGCTCTATCTACAATGAGCAGTTCTTC. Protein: CASTSEGSIYNEQFF.

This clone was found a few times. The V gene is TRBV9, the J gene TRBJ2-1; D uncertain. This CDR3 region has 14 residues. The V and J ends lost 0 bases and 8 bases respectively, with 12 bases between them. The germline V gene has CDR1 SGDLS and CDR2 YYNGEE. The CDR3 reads CASSVGPSWDEQFF. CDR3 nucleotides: TGTGCCAGCAGCGTAGGGCCTTCCTGGGATGAGCAGTTCTTC.

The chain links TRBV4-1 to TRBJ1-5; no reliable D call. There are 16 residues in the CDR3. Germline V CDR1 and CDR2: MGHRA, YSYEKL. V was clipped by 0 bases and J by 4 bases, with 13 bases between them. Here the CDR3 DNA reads TGCGCCAGCAGCCAAGATACAGCGGAGGGAAATCAGCCCCAGCATTTT. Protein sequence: CASSQDTAEGNQPQHF.

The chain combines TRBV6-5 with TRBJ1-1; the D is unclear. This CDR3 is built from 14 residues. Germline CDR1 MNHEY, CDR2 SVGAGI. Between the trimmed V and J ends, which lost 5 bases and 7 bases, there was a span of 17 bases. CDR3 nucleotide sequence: TGTGCCAGCAGTCCCATGGGAGCCACCTTTGAAGCTTTCTTT. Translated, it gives CASSPMGATFEAFF.

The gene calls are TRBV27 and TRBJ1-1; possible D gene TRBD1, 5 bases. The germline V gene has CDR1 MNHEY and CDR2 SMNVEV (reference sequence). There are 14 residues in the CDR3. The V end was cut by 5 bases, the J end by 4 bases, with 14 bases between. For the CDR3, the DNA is TGTGCCAGCAGTGGAAACCCAGGGTTCACTGAAGCTTTCTTT. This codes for CASSGNPGFTEAFF.

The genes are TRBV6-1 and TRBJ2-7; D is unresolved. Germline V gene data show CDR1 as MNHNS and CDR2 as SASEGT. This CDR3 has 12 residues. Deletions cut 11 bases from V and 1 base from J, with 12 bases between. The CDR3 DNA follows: TGTGCCTCTCTAAAAGGATCCTACGAGCAGTACTTC. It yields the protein CASLKGSYEQYF.

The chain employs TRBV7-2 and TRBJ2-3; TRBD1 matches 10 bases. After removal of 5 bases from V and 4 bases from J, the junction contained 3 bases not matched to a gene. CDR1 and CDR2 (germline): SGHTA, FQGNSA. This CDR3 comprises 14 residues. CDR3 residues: CASSPGTGADTQYF. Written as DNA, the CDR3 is TGTGCCAGCAGCCCTGGGACAGGGGCAGATACGCAGTATTTT.

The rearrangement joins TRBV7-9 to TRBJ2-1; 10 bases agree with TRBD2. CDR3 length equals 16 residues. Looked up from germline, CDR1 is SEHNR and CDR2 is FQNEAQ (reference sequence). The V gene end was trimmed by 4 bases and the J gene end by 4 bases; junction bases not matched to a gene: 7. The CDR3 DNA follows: TGTGCCAGCAGCTCCCGGACTAGCGGAAGATACAATGAGCAGTTCTTC. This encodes CASSSRTSGRYNEQFF.

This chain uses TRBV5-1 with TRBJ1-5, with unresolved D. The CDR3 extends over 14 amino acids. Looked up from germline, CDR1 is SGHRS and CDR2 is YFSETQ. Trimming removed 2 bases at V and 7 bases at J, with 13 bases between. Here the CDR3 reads CASSFWASLQPQHF. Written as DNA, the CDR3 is TGCGCCAGCAGCTTCTGGGCCAGTCTACAGCCCCAGCATTTT.

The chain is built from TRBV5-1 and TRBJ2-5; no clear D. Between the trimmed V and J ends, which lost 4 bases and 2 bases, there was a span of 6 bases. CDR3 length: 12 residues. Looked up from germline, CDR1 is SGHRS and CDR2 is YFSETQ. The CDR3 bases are TGCGCCAGCAGCCCGGATCAAGAGACCCAGTACTTC. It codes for CASSPDQETQYF.